The rows below give T cell receptor beta chains drawn from one sample of a study of shared clonotypes between healthy human individuals. The repertoire was sequenced with immunoSEQ multiplex PCR; TCRdb's copy has only in-frame clones and lacks some. This table holds some 1,900,000 clones, about 95% found once. Specimen: naive CD8+ T cells sorted from blood. The receptors shown here come from a man between 18 and 35 years old in good health. Both conserved end residues are part of each CDR3. Fields, in order: D gene, J gene, clone size, V gene, CDR3 protein, CDR3 DNA. The D gene is left open where the match is weak. For some rows the clone size is stated as once, few or many, or as a class when expanded; others skip it.

d_gene: -; j_gene: TRBJ1-2; abundance: once; v_gene: TRBV28; CDR3aa: CASSLLQGSSPGYTF; CDR3nt: TGTGCCAGCAGTTTATTGCAGGGTTCGTCCCCTGGCTACACCTTC
d_gene: TRBD1; j_gene: TRBJ1-2; abundance: -; v_gene: TRBV4-1; CDR3aa: CASSQVGTGRYGYTF; CDR3nt: TGCGCCAGCAGCCAAGTTGGGACAGGGAGATATGGCTACACCTTC
d_gene: -; j_gene: TRBJ2-1; abundance: -; v_gene: TRBV4-1; CDR3aa: CASSQQGPNEQFF; CDR3nt: TGCGCCAGCAGCCAGCAGGGTCCCAATGAGCAGTTCTTC
d_gene: -; j_gene: TRBJ1-3; abundance: -; v_gene: TRBV14; CDR3aa: CASSQEYRPDTIYF; CDR3nt: TGTGCCAGCAGCCAAGAGTACAGGCCTGACACCATATATTTT
d_gene: TRBD2; j_gene: TRBJ2-7; abundance: -; v_gene: TRBV7-8; CDR3aa: CASSPGLATYEQYF; CDR3nt: TGTGCCAGCAGCCCAGGACTAGCCACCTACGAGCAGTACTTC
d_gene: -; j_gene: TRBJ2-7; abundance: -; v_gene: TRBV27; CDR3aa: CASSLSRGVLSYEQYF; CDR3nt: TGTGCCAGCAGTTTATCGAGGGGAGTCCTCTCCTACGAGCAGTACTTC
d_gene: TRBD2; j_gene: TRBJ2-1; abundance: -; v_gene: TRBV7-9; CDR3aa: CASSPTSGSPYNEQFF; CDR3nt: TGTGCCAGCAGTCCGACTAGCGGGAGCCCCTACAATGAGCAGTTCTTC
d_gene: -; j_gene: TRBJ1-2; abundance: -; v_gene: TRBV14; CDR3aa: CASSQDLGSGVDGYTF; CDR3nt: TGTGCCAGCAGCCAAGACCTAGGGAGTGGAGTAGATGGCTACACCTTC
d_gene: -; j_gene: TRBJ2-3; abundance: -; v_gene: TRBV5-5; CDR3aa: CASSLGGGTDTQYF; CDR3nt: TGTGCCAGCAGCTTGGGTGGTGGGACAGATACGCAGTATTTT
d_gene: -; j_gene: TRBJ1-3; abundance: -; v_gene: TRBV6-5; CDR3aa: CASSYGTGNTIYF; CDR3nt: TGTGCCAGCAGTTATGGTACGGGAAACACCATATATTTT
d_gene: -; j_gene: TRBJ2-3; abundance: -; v_gene: TRBV28; CDR3aa: CASSLDSGSTDTQYF; CDR3nt: TGTGCCAGCAGCCTAGATAGCGGTAGCACAGATACGCAGTATTTT
d_gene: TRBD1; j_gene: TRBJ1-2; abundance: -; v_gene: TRBV6-6; CDR3aa: CASSYPTGVEGYTF; CDR3nt: TGTGCCAGCAGTTACCCGACAGGGGTTGAAGGCTACACCTTC
d_gene: -; j_gene: TRBJ1-1; abundance: once; v_gene: TRBV28; CDR3aa: CASSNPRTVDPAFF; CDR3nt: TGTGCCAGCAGTAACCCGCGCACAGTTGATCCAGCTTTCTTT
d_gene: TRBD1; j_gene: TRBJ2-7; abundance: -; v_gene: TRBV6-6; CDR3aa: CASSSQTGFYEQYF; CDR3nt: TGTGCCAGCAGTTCGCAGACAGGGTTCTACGAGCAGTACTTC
d_gene: -; j_gene: TRBJ2-2; abundance: once; v_gene: TRBV6-5; CDR3aa: CASSYSAGYTGELFF; CDR3nt: TGTGCCAGCAGTTACTCGGCCGGGTACACCGGGGAGCTGTTTTTT
d_gene: -; j_gene: TRBJ2-1; abundance: -; v_gene: TRBV27; CDR3aa: CASRDSDYNEQFF; CDR3nt: TGTGCCAGCAGGGACAGCGATTACAATGAGCAGTTCTTC
d_gene: -; j_gene: TRBJ1-1; abundance: -; v_gene: TRBV5-6; CDR3aa: CASSFGPGNTEAFF; CDR3nt: TGTGCCAGCAGCTTTGGTCCCGGCAACACTGAAGCTTTCTTT
d_gene: -; j_gene: TRBJ2-6; abundance: -; v_gene: TRBV9; CDR3aa: CASSVGAEGKANVLTF; CDR3nt: TGTGCCAGCAGCGTAGGTGCTGAAGGCAAGGCCAACGTCCTGACTTTC
d_gene: -; j_gene: TRBJ1-1; abundance: -; v_gene: TRBV5-3; CDR3aa: CARSLASREAFF; CDR3nt: TGTGCCAGAAGCTTGGCCAGTCGTGAAGCTTTCTTT
d_gene: -; j_gene: TRBJ2-5; abundance: -; v_gene: TRBV27; CDR3aa: CASSGGRGYQETQYF; CDR3nt: TGTGCCAGCAGTGGAGGCAGGGGATATCAAGAGACCCAGTACTTC
d_gene: TRBD2; j_gene: TRBJ2-1; abundance: -; v_gene: TRBV6-5; CDR3aa: CASSPGLAGNNEQFF; CDR3nt: TGTGCCAGCAGCCCAGGACTAGCGGGGAACAATGAGCAGTTCTTC
d_gene: TRBD1; j_gene: TRBJ1-3; abundance: -; v_gene: TRBV28; CDR3aa: CASSFQQGESGNTIYF; CDR3nt: TGTGCCAGCAGTTTCCAACAGGGGGAGTCTGGAAACACCATATATTTT
d_gene: TRBD1; j_gene: TRBJ2-5; abundance: -; v_gene: TRBV28; CDR3aa: CASTPGGAETQYF; CDR3nt: TGTGCCAGCACCCCAGGGGGCGCGGAGACCCAGTACTTC
d_gene: TRBD2; j_gene: TRBJ2-2; abundance: -; v_gene: TRBV2; CDR3aa: CASSEIRASGVGELFF; CDR3nt: TGTGCCAGCAGTGAAATTAGGGCTAGCGGGGTCGGGGAGCTGTTTTTT
d_gene: TRBD1; j_gene: TRBJ1-1; abundance: -; v_gene: TRBV5-1; CDR3aa: CASSFDRGYLNTEAFF; CDR3nt: TGCGCCAGCAGCTTTGACAGGGGGTATTTGAACACTGAAGCTTTCTTT
d_gene: -; j_gene: TRBJ1-1; abundance: -; v_gene: TRBV2; CDR3aa: CASSPGSTGGSTEAFF; CDR3nt: TGTGCCAGCAGCCCTGGATCGACAGGAGGAAGCACTGAAGCTTTCTTT
d_gene: -; j_gene: TRBJ1-1; abundance: -; v_gene: TRBV6-5; CDR3aa: CASSYLREDTEAFF; CDR3nt: TGTGCCAGCAGTTACCTCAGGGAGGACACTGAAGCTTTCTTT
d_gene: -; j_gene: TRBJ2-1; abundance: once; v_gene: TRBV5-6; CDR3aa: CASSPGPFGEQFF; CDR3nt: TGTGCCAGCAGCCCGGGACCTTTTGGTGAGCAGTTCTTC
d_gene: -; j_gene: TRBJ2-6; abundance: -; v_gene: TRBV19; CDR3aa: CASSELQGTSGANVLTF; CDR3nt: TGTGCCAGTAGCGAGCTACAGGGAACGTCTGGGGCCAACGTCCTGACTTTC
d_gene: -; j_gene: TRBJ1-2; abundance: -; v_gene: TRBV6-1; CDR3aa: CASSESTDSRGHPNYGYTF; CDR3nt: TGTGCCAGCAGTGAAAGTACTGACAGTCGGGGGCACCCTAACTATGGCTACACCTTC
d_gene: TRBD1; j_gene: TRBJ1-1; abundance: -; v_gene: TRBV19; CDR3aa: CASSMQGATEAFF; CDR3nt: TGTGCCAGTAGTATGCAGGGGGCGACTGAAGCTTTCTTT
d_gene: -; j_gene: TRBJ2-7; abundance: -; v_gene: TRBV29-1; CDR3aa: CSVEMAPYEQYF; CDR3nt: TGCAGCGTTGAGATGGCACCCTACGAGCAGTACTTC
d_gene: -; j_gene: TRBJ2-5; abundance: -; v_gene: TRBV6-5; CDR3aa: CASSSGLIGETQYF; CDR3nt: TGTGCCAGCAGTTCAGGCTTGATAGGAGAGACCCAGTACTTC
d_gene: TRBD1; j_gene: TRBJ1-2; abundance: -; v_gene: TRBV7-6; CDR3aa: CASSPKKTGGGYTF; CDR3nt: TGTGCCAGCAGCCCAAAGAAGACAGGGGGTGGCTACACCTTC
d_gene: -; j_gene: TRBJ2-3; abundance: -; v_gene: TRBV7-9; CDR3aa: CASSLGGRPFEYF; CDR3nt: TGTGCCAGCAGCTTAGGAGGGCGACCATTTGAGTATTTT
d_gene: TRBD1; j_gene: TRBJ2-7; abundance: -; v_gene: TRBV6-6; CDR3aa: CASSNRGPYDEQYF; CDR3nt: TGTGCCAGCAGTAACAGGGGGCCTTACGACGAGCAGTACTTC
d_gene: -; j_gene: TRBJ2-1; abundance: -; v_gene: TRBV9; CDR3aa: CASSVGRQGGNEQFF; CDR3nt: TGTGCCAGCAGCGTCGGGAGACAGGGAGGAAATGAGCAGTTCTTC
d_gene: -; j_gene: TRBJ2-7; abundance: -; v_gene: TRBV5-5; CDR3aa: CASSLFTGVAYEQYF; CDR3nt: TGTGCCAGCAGCCTCTTTACAGGAGTCGCCTACGAGCAGTACTTC
d_gene: -; j_gene: TRBJ1-1; abundance: -; v_gene: TRBV5-4; CDR3aa: CASSTPDRGITEAFF; CDR3nt: TGTGCCAGCAGCACCCCTGACAGAGGTATCACTGAAGCTTTCTTT
d_gene: -; j_gene: TRBJ1-1; abundance: -; v_gene: TRBV6-5; CDR3aa: CASSYRGANTEAFF; CDR3nt: TGTGCCAGCAGTTATCGCGGGGCGAACACTGAAGCTTTCTTT
d_gene: -; j_gene: TRBJ1-4; abundance: -; v_gene: TRBV28; CDR3aa: CASSLRQLNEKLFF; CDR3nt: TGTGCCAGCAGTTTAAGACAGCTAAATGAAAAACTGTTTTTT
d_gene: -; j_gene: TRBJ2-1; abundance: once; v_gene: TRBV29-1; CDR3aa: CSVGPAQSSYNEQFF; CDR3nt: TGCAGCGTGGGACCAGCGCAGAGCTCCTACAATGAGCAGTTCTTC
d_gene: TRBD2; j_gene: TRBJ2-3; abundance: -; v_gene: TRBV6-8; CDR3aa: CASSYSRTSGRALTDTQYF; CDR3nt: TGTGCCAGCAGTTACTCGCGGACTAGCGGGAGGGCCTTGACAGATACGCAGTATTTT
d_gene: TRBD1; j_gene: TRBJ1-1; abundance: -; v_gene: TRBV5-1; CDR3aa: CASSFGTGEFAFF; CDR3nt: TGCGCCAGCAGCTTCGGGACAGGGGAGTTTGCTTTCTTT
d_gene: -; j_gene: TRBJ2-7; abundance: -; v_gene: TRBV7-9; CDR3aa: CASSFEATSHEQYF; CDR3nt: TGTGCCAGCAGCTTTGAAGCGACATCCCACGAGCAGTACTTC
d_gene: -; j_gene: TRBJ2-3; abundance: -; v_gene: TRBV28; CDR3aa: CASSLTGSGDTQYF; CDR3nt: TGTGCCAGCAGTTTAACAGGGTCGGGAGATACGCAGTATTTT
d_gene: -; j_gene: TRBJ2-2; abundance: -; v_gene: TRBV30; CDR3aa: CAWSVLNTGELFF; CDR3nt: TGTGCCTGGAGTGTTTTGAACACCGGGGAGCTGTTTTTT
d_gene: -; j_gene: TRBJ2-1; abundance: -; v_gene: TRBV5-1; CDR3aa: CASSLAPGLNNEQFF; CDR3nt: TGCGCCAGCAGCTTGGCTCCAGGGCTAAACAATGAGCAGTTCTTC
d_gene: -; j_gene: TRBJ1-2; abundance: -; v_gene: TRBV6-5; CDR3aa: CASSYSTYSNYGYTF; CDR3nt: TGTGCCAGCAGTTATTCAACATATTCTAACTATGGCTACACCTTC
d_gene: -; j_gene: TRBJ2-7; abundance: -; v_gene: TRBV27; CDR3aa: CASSEGGGEQYF; CDR3nt: TGTGCCAGCAGTGAGGGGGGCGGAGAGCAGTACTTC
d_gene: -; j_gene: TRBJ2-7; abundance: -; v_gene: TRBV11-2; CDR3aa: CASSLFGYEQYF; CDR3nt: TGTGCCAGCAGCTTATTTGGCTACGAGCAGTACTTC
d_gene: -; j_gene: TRBJ1-5; abundance: -; v_gene: TRBV5-1; CDR3aa: CASSFEGNQPQHF; CDR3nt: TGCGCCAGCAGCTTTGAGGGGAATCAGCCCCAGCATTTT